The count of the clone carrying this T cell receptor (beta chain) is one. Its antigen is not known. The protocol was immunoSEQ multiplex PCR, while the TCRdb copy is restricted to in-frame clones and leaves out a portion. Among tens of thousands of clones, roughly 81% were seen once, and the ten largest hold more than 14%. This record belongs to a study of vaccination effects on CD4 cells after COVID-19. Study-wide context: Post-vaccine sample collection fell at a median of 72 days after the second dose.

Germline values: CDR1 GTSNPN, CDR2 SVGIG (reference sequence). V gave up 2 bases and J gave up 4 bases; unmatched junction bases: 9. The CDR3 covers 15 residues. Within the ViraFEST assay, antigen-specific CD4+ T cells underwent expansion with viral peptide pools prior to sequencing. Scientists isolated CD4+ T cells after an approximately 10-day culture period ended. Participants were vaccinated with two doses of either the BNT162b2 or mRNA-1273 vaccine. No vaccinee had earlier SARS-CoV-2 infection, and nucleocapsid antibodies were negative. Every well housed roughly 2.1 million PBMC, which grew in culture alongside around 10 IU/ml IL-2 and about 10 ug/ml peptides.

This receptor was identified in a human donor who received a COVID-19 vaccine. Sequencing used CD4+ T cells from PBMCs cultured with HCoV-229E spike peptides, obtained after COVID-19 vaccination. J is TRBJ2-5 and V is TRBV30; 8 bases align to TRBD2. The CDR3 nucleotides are TGTGCCTGGAGTTTCGGGGGGGCAAGAGGAGAGACCCAGTACTTC. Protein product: CAWSFGGARGETQYF. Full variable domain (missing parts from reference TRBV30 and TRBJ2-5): SQTIHQWPATLVQPVGSPLSLECTVEGTSNPNLYWYRQAAGRGLQLLFYSVGIGQISSEVPQNLSASRPQDRQFILSSKKLLLSDSGFYLCAWSFGGARGETQYFGPGTRLLVL.